This T cell receptor (beta chain) was found in a study of T-cell reconstitution after alpha-beta-depleted transplantation in children. For this clonotype: Antigen specificity is unknown.

The CDR3 spans 13 residues. V was shortened by 6 bases and J by 7 bases, with 15 bases between the two germline ends. Germline V gene lookup returns CDR1 DFQATT and CDR2 SNEGSKA (reference sequence). It was with unique molecular identifiers that the TCRbeta library was prepared. TCRdb recomputed calls from the PCR reads with MiXCR, one row per CDR3 protein. The table includes hundreds of thousands of distinct CDR3 sequences, roughly 18% detected once. Broader study findings: Newly made T cells mostly supplied T-cell counts and diversity one year after transplant. Expanded graft clones, several hundred of them, were reportedly the source of alpha-beta T cells about two months after transplant.

This clonotype originated in a male patient aged 2 to 10 who had a stem cell transplant for acute lymphoblastic leukemia, so the T cells may come from the graft donor. This chain uses TRBV20-1 with TRBJ1-4, with D unclear. The specimen was PBMCs, mostly from graft donor cells, collected 360 days after TCRalphabeta/CD19-depleted stem cell transplant. CDR3 nucleotide sequence: TGCAGTGCCCCCGGTCCGAGCCGTGAAAAACTGTTTTTT. This codes for CSAPGPSREKLFF.